The rows below give T cell receptor beta chains drawn from one sample of a study of blood T cells in healthy people across ages. TCRdb re-analysed the 5' RACE reads in MiXCR, keeping a single row per CDR3 protein. The sample lists just under 750,000 distinct CDR3 sequences, 20% to 25% seen once, with about 20% in the top ten. Sequenced sample: blood. The receptors shown here come from a man between 65 and 85 years old in good health. Each CDR3 is given with its conserved first and last residue. The D gene is left open where the match is weak. The size of a clone is reported for some rows only, either as once, few or many, or as a class for expanded clones.

cdr3_nt | cdr3_aa | j_call | clone_size | v_call | d_call | cdr3_length
TGTGCCAGCAGTTTGGGGGGGTGGGTAAGGACAGATACGCAGTATTTT | CASSLGGWVRTDTQYF | TRBJ2-3 | few | TRBV12-3/TRBV12-4 | TRBD2 | 16
TGTGCCAGCAGGGAGGTGGGCAATGAGCAGTTCTTC | CASREVGNEQFF | TRBJ2-1 | few | TRBV7-9 | . | 12
TGTGCCAGCAAGCATCCCGGGACAGCAGGCAATGAGCAGTTCTTC | CASKHPGTAGNEQFF | TRBJ2-1 | . | TRBV2 | TRBD1 | 15
TGCGCCAGCAGCTTGGAATCTAGAGGGAGAACTGAAGCTTTCTTT | CASSLESRGRTEAFF | TRBJ1-1 | . | TRBV5-1 | . | 15
TGTGCCAGCAGCCAAGTCAGGGGAGAAGGCTACACCTTC | CASSQVRGEGYTF | TRBJ1-2 | . | TRBV3-1 | . | 13
TGCGCCAGCACCGGGACAGGGAGGAATGAAAAACTGTTTTTT | CASTGTGRNEKLFF | TRBJ1-4 | . | TRBV5-1 | TRBD1 | 14
TGTGCCAGCAGCCCAGCGGGGGGGCCGAGGAACAATGAGCAGTTCTTC | CASSPAGGPRNNEQFF | TRBJ2-1 | . | TRBV5-4 | TRBD2 | 16
TGTGCCAGCAGCTTAACTAGCGGAGCCAAAAACATTCAGTACTTC | CASSLTSGAKNIQYF | TRBJ2-4 | many | TRBV7-3 | . | 15
TGTGCCAGCAGCATAGGACAGGGAAGAAATGAGCAGTTCTTC | CASSIGQGRNEQFF | TRBJ2-1 | . | TRBV7-3 | TRBD1 | 14
TGTGCCAGCAGTAGGGCAGGACTCCCTGTGGGCACTGAAGCTTTCTTT | CASSRAGLPVGTEAFF | TRBJ1-1 | few | TRBV7-2 | . | 16
TGCAGTGCGAGGGGACAGGTAATCCCCGAGCAGTACTTC | CSARGQVIPEQYF | TRBJ2-7 | few | TRBV20-1 | TRBD1 | 13